The clone carrying this TCR beta chain has a count of ten or more. The entry originates in a study of blood T cell repertoires in COVID-19. Study-wide background: COVID-19 samples collected from the United States, Italy and Spain covered acute and convalescent phases. From T cells, B-cell-depleted T cells, or PBMCs came the material, which was cDNA or gDNA.

Trimming removed 6 bases from V and 2 bases from J; junction bases left unmatched: 4. CDR3 length: 14 amino acids. Germline V gene data show CDR1 as MNHEY and CDR2 as SVGAGI. TCRdb's table, derived via immunoSEQ multiplex PCR, lists solely in-frame clones and lacks some. Altogether roughly 180,000 clones are present, about 80% being singletons, with the ten largest covering around 8.1%. Material: peripheral blood. This clonotype was obtained from a woman between 45 and 65 years old with active or convalescent COVID-19. This chain links TRBV6-5 with TRBJ1-5; 7 nucleotides line up with TRBD1. CDR3 residues: CASRRDRGNQPQHF. In DNA form, the CDR3 reads TGTGCCAGCAGGAGAGACAGGGGCAATCAGCCCCAGCATTTT.